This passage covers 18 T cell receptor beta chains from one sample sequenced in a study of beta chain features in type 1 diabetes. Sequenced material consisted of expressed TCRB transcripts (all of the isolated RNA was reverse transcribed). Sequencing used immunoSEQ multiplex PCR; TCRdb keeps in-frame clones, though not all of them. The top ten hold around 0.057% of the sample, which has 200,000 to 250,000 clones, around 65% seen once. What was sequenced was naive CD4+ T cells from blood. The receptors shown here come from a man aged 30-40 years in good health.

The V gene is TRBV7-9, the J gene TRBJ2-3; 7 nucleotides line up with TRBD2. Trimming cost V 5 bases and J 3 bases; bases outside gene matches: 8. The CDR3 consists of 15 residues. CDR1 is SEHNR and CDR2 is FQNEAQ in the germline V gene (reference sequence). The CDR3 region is CASSQSVGGTDTQYF. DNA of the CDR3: TGTGCCAGCAGCCAATCGGTGGGGGGGACAGATACGCAGTATTTT.

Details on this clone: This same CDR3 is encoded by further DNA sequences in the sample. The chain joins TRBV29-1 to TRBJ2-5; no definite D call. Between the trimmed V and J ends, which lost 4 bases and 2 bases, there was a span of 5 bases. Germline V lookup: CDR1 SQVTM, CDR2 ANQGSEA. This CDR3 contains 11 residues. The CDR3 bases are TGCAGCGTTGTTGGGCAAGAGACCCAGTACTTC. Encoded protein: CSVVGQETQYF.

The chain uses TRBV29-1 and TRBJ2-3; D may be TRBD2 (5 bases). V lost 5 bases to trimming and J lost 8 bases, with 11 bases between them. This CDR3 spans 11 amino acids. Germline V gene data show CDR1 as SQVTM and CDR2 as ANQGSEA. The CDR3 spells CSVSRDSTQYF. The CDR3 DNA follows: TGCAGCGTTTCACGGGATTCTACGCAGTATTTT.

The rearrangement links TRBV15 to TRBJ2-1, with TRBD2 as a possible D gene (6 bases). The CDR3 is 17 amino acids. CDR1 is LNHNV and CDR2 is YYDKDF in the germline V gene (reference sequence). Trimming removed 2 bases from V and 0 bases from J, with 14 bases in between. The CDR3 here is CATSRQQGGSSYNEQFF. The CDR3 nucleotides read TGTGCCACCAGCAGACAACAAGGAGGGAGCTCCTACAATGAGCAGTTCTTC.

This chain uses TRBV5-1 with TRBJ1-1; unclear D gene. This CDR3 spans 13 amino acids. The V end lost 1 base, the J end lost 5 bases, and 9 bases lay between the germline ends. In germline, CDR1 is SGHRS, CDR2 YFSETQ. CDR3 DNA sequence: TGCGCCAGCAGCTTGACGGAGGAGACTGAAGCTTTCTTT. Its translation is CASSLTEETEAFF.

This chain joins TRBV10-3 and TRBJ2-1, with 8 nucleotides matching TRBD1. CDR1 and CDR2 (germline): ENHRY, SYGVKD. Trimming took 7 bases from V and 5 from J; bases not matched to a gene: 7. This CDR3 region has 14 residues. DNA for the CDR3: TGTGCCATCAAATCAGGGGGCCAGGACAATGAGCAGTTCTTC. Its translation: CAIKSGGQDNEQFF.

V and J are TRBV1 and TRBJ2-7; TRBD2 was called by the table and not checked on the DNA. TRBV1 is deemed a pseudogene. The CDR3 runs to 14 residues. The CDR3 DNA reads TGCACCAGCAGCCAGAATGACTCTTCCTACGAGCAGTACTTC. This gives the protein CTSSQNDSSYEQYF.

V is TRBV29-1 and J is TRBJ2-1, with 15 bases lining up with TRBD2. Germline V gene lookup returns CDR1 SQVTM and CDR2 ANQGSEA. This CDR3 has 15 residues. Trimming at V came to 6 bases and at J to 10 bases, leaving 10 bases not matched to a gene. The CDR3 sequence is CSVEGTSGRTGEQFF. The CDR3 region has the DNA TGCAGCGTGGAGGGGACTAGCGGGAGGACTGGGGAGCAGTTCTTC.

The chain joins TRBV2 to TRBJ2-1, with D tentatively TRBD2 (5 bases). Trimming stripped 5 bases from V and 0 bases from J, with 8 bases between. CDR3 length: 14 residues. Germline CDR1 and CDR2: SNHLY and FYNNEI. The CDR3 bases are TGTGCCAGCAGTATCGGGAACTCCTACAATGAGCAGTTCTTC. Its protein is CASSIGNSYNEQFF.

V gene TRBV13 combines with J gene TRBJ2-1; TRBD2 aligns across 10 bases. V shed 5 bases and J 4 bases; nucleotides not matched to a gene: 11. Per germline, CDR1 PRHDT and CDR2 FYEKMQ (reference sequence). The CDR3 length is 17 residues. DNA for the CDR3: TGTGCCAGCAGCCCACCCAAGACTAGCGGGCCTTACAATGAGCAGTTCTTC. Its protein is CASSPPKTSGPYNEQFF.

CDR3 in amino acids: CSVEKTSGTQETQYF. The CDR3 region has the DNA TGCAGCGTTGAAAAGACTAGCGGGACACAAGAGACCCAGTACTTC. The chain couples TRBV29-1 to TRBJ2-5; TRBD2 agrees at 11 bases. The V segment lost 2 bases and the J segment 2 bases; nucleotides outside the gene matches: 4. The CDR3 runs 15 residues. CDR1 and CDR2 from the germline V gene are SQVTM and ANQGSEA.

Written as DNA, the CDR3 is TGTGCCAGCAGTAGGACTTTCTACTACGAGCAGTACTTC. Translating it yields CASSRTFYYEQYF. This sequence joins TRBV7-2 and TRBJ2-7; tentative D call: TRBD2 (5 bases). CDR1 is SGHTA, CDR2 FQGNSA, per germline. Trimming removed 6 bases from V and 3 bases from J, with 12 bases in between. The length of the CDR3 is 13 residues.

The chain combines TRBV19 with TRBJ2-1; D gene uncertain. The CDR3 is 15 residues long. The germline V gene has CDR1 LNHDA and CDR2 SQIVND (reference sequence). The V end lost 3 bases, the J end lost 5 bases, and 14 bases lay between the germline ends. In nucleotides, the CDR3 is TGTGCCAGTAGTATTTACGGGCTAATTCACAATGAGCAGTTCTTC. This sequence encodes CASSIYGLIHNEQFF.

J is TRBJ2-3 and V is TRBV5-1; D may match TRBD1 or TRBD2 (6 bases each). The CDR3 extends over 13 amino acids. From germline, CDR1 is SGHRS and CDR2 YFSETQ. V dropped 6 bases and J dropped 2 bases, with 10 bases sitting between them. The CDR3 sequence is CASNGGYTDTQYF. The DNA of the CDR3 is TGCGCCAGCAACGGGGGCTACACAGATACGCAGTATTTT.

CDR3 protein: CSVSQAANYGYTF. For the CDR3, the DNA is TGCAGCGTCTCACAGGCAGCTAACTATGGCTACACCTTC. This chain links TRBV29-1 with TRBJ1-2; D is possibly TRBD1 (5 bases). The CDR3 loop spans 13 amino acids. V was pared by 6 bases and J by 0 bases, with 11 bases between. Germline CDR1 reads SQVTM; CDR2 reads ANQGSEA.

This CDR3 is CSVEGNGQGYGYTF. Written as DNA, the CDR3 is TGCAGCGTTGAAGGTAATGGACAGGGCTATGGCTACACCTTC. This chain connects TRBV29-1 to TRBJ1-2; 8 nucleotides match TRBD1. V lost 1 base and J lost 4; bases outside the gene matches: 5. The germline gives CDR1 SQVTM, CDR2 ANQGSEA. The CDR3 sequence is 14 residues long.

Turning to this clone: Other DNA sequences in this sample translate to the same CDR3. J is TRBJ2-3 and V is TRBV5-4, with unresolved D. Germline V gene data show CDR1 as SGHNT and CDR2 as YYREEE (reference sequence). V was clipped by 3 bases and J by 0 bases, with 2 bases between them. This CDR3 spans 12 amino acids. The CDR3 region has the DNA TGTGCCAGCAGCTCAAGCACAGATACGCAGTATTTT. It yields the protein CASSSSTDTQYF.

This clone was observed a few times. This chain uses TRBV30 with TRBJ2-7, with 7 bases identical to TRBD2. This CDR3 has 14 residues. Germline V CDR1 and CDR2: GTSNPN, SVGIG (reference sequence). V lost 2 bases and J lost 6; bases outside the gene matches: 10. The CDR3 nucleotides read TGTGCCTGGAGTCCCGCCAGCGGGACGACCGAGCAGTACTTC. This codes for CAWSPASGTTEQYF.